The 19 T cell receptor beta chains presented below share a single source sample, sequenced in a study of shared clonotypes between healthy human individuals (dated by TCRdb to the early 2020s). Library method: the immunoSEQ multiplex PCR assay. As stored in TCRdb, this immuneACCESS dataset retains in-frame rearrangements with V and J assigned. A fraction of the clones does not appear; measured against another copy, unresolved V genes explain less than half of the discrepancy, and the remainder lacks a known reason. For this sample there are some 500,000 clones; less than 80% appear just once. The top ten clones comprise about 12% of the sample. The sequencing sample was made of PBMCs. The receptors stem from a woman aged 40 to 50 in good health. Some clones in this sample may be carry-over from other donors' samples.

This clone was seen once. The CDR3 loop is CASSLGYTGELFF. CDR3 nucleotide sequence: TGTGCCAGCAGCTTAGGGTACACCGGGGAGCTGTTTTTT. This chain links TRBV7-3 with TRBJ2-2, with D unresolved. V was trimmed by 2 bases and J by 3 bases, leaving 4 bases between them. The CDR3 sequence is 13 residues long. Germline lookup yields CDR1 SGHTA and CDR2 FQGTGA. Full variable domain (missing parts from reference TRBV7-3 and TRBJ2-2): GAGVSQTPSNKVTEKGKYVELRCDPISGHTALYWYRQSLGQGPEFLIYFQGTGAADDSGLPNDRFFAVRPEGSVSTLKIQRTERGDSAVYLCASSLGYTGELFFGEGSRLTVL.

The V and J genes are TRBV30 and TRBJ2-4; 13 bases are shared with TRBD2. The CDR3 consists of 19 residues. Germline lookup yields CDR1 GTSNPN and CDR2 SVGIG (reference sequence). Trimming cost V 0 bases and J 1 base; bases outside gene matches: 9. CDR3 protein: CAWSVEWTSGSSAKNIQYF. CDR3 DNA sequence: TGTGCCTGGAGTGTAGAATGGACTAGCGGGAGTTCTGCCAAAAACATTCAGTACTTC.

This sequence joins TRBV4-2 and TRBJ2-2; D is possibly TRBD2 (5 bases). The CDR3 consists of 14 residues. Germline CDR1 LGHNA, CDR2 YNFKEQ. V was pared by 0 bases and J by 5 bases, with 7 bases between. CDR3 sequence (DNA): TGTGCCAGCAGCCAAGATCGGAGGACCGGGGAGCTGTTTTTT. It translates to CASSQDRRTGELFF.

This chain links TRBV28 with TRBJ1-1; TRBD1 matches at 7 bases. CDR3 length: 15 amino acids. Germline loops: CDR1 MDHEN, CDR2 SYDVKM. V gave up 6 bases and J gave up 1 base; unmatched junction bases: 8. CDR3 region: CASRHRGGGNTEAFF. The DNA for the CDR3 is TGTGCCAGCAGACACAGGGGAGGGGGGAACACTGAAGCTTTCTTT.

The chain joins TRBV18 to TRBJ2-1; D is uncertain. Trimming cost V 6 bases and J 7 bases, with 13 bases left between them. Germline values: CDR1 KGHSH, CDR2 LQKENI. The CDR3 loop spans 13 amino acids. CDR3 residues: CASSLEPQNEQFF. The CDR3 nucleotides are TGTGCCAGCTCTCTGGAGCCCCAGAATGAGCAGTTCTTC. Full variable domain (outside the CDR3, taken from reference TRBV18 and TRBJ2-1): NAGVMQNPRHLVRRRGQEARLRCSPMKGHSHVYWYRQLPEEGLKFMVYLQKENIIDESGMPKERFSAEFPKEGPSILRIQQVVRGDSAAYFCASSLEPQNEQFFGPGTRLTVL.

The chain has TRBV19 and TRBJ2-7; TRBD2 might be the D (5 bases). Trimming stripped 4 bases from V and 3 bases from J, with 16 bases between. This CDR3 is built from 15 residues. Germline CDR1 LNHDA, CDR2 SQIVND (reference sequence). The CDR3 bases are TGTGCCAGTAGTAGACCCAATGACGGGGTCTACGAGCAGTACTTC. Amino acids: CASSRPNDGVYEQYF.

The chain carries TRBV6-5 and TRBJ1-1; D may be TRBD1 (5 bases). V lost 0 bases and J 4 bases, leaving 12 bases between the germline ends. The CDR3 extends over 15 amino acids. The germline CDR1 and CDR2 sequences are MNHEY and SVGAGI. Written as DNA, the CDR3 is TGTGCCAGCAGTTACTCAGCCCACGGGGGCACTGAAGCTTTCTTT. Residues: CASSYSAHGGTEAFF.

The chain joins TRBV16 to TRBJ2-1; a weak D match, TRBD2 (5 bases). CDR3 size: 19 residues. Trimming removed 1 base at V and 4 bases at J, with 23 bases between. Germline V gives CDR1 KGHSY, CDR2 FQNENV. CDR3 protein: CASSQYGSLRVPGYNEQFF. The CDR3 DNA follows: TGTGCCAGCAGCCAATATGGGTCCCTCCGGGTCCCGGGATACAATGAGCAGTTCTTC.

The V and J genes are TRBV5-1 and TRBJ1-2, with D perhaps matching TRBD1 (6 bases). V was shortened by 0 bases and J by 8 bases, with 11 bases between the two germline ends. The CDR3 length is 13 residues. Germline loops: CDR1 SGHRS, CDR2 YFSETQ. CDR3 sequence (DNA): TGCGCCAGCAGCTTGGACAGGGAAGGAGGCTACACCTTC. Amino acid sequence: CASSLDREGGYTF.

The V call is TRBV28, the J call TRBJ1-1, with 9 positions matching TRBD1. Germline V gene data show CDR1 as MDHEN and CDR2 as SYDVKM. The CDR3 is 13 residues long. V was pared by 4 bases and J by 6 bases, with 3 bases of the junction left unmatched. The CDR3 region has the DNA TGTGCCAGCAGTTACAGGGGGCCTGCTGAAGCTTTCTTT. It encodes CASSYRGPAEAFF.

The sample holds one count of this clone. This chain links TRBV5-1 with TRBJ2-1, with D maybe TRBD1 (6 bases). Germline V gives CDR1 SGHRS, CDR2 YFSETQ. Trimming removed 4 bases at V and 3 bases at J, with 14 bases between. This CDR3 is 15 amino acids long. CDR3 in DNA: TGCGCCAGCAGCACCCCGGACAGAAACTACAATGAGCAGTTCTTC. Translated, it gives CASSTPDRNYNEQFF.

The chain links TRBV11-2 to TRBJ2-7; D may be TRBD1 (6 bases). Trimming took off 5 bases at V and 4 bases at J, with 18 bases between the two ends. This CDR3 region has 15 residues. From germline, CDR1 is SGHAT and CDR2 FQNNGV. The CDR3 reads CASSPDPAGAYEQYF. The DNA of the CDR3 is TGTGCCAGCAGCCCAGACCCGGCAGGGGCGTACGAGCAGTACTTC.

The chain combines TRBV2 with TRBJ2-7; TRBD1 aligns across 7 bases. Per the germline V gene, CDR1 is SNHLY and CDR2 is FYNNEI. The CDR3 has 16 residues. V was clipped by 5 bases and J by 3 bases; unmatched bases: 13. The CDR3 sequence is CASSPLSTGRNYEQYF. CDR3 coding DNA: TGTGCCAGCAGTCCCCTCTCGACAGGGAGAAACTACGAGCAGTACTTC.

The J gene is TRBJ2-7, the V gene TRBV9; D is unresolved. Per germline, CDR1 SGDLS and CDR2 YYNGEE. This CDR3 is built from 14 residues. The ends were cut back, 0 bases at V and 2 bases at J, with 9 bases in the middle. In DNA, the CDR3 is TGTGCCAGCAGCGTAGACTGGAGAGCCTACGAGCAGTACTTC. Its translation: CASSVDWRAYEQYF.

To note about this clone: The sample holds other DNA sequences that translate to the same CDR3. Here the CDR3 DNA reads TGTGCCAGCAGCCCGGGACAGGGGGACACCGGGGAGCTGTTTTTT. Protein product: CASSPGQGDTGELFF. V usage is TRBV7-9 and J usage is TRBJ2-2; TRBD1 aligns across 11 bases. Trimming removed 5 bases from V and 3 bases from J; junction bases left unmatched: 2. The CDR3 totals 15 residues. The germline CDR1 and CDR2 sequences are SEHNR and FQNEAQ (reference sequence).

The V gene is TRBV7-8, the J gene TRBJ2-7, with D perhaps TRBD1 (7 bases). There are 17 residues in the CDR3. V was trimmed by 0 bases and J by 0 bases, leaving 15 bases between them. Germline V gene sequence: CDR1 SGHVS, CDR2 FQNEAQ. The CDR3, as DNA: TGTGCCAGCAGCTTAGCGGGAGGACAGGAGAGCTCCTACGAGCAGTACTTC. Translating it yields CASSLAGGQESSYEQYF.

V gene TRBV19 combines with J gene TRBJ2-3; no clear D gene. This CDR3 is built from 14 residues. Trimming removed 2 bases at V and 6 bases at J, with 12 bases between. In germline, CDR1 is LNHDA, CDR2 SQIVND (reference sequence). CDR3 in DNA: TGTGCCAGTAGTATATACGGATCCTCGGATACGCAGTATTTT. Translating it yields CASSIYGSSDTQYF.

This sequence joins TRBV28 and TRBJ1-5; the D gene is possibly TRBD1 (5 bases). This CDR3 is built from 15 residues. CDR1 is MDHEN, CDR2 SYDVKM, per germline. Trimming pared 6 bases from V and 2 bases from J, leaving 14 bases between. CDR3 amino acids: CASRVRGGGNQPQHF. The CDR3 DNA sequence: TGTGCCAGCAGGGTGAGGGGTGGGGGCAATCAGCCCCAGCATTTT.

The CDR3 protein is CASSHAQGRGKNIQYF. As DNA, the CDR3 is TGTGCCAGCTCCCACGCACAGGGGAGGGGAAAAAACATTCAGTACTTC. The rearrangement joins TRBV7-3 to TRBJ2-4; D is tentatively TRBD1 or TRBD2 (7 bases each). CDR1 and CDR2 (germline): SGHTA, FQGTGA. CDR3 length: 16 amino acids. Trimming stripped 8 bases from V and 4 bases from J, with 21 bases between.